These 4 T cell receptor beta chains share one sample of origin, sequenced in a study of blood T cell repertoires in COVID-19. Sequenced by immunoSEQ multiplex PCR; TCRdb stores in-frame clones only, minus some. The sample consists of about 250,000 clones, around 90% of them appearing once. Sequencing was performed on peripheral blood. These receptors all come from a man aged 25 to 40 with COVID-19, enrolled during active disease.

V is TRBV7-7 and J is TRBJ2-7; 8 bases align to TRBD1. This CDR3 spans 15 amino acids. Germline CDR1 SSHAT, CDR2 FNYEAQ (reference sequence). The ends lost 1 base at V and 2 bases at J; junction bases unmatched: 4. The CDR3 DNA sequence: TGTGCCAGCAGCTTAGGGACAGGGCTAACCTACGAGCAGTACTTC. As protein: CASSLGTGLTYEQYF.

The V and J genes are TRBV19 and TRBJ1-1; TRBD1 matches 8 bases. J lost 4 bases, V lost 7 bases, and 5 bases had no gene match. The CDR3 is 13 residues long. Per the germline V gene, CDR1 is LNHDA and CDR2 is SQIVND (reference sequence). CDR3 sequence reads: CASILQGGTEAFF. The CDR3 DNA is TGTGCCAGTATCCTACAGGGGGGCACTGAAGCTTTCTTT.

This chain connects TRBV7-9 to TRBJ1-1, with 9 bases identical to TRBD1. Germline lookup yields CDR1 SEHNR and CDR2 FQNEAQ (reference sequence). This CDR3 is 16 amino acids long. Trimming took 4 bases from V and 0 from J; bases not matched to a gene: 6. The CDR3 DNA reads as TGTGCCAGCAGCTGGCGGACAGGGGCTATGAACACTGAAGCTTTCTTT. It encodes CASSWRTGAMNTEAFF.

The genes are TRBV2 and TRBJ2-1; 12 bases map to TRBD2. This CDR3 spans 15 amino acids. The junction had 8 bases not matched to a gene; V was cut back by 6 bases and J by 8 bases. Per the germline V gene, CDR1 is SNHLY and CDR2 is FYNNEI. The CDR3 loop reads CASRVLAGGGDEQFF. CDR3 nucleotide sequence: TGTGCCAGCAGAGTCCTAGCGGGGGGGGGTGATGAGCAGTTCTTC.